This T cell receptor beta chain was documented in a study of OX40 agonist ivuxolimab in advanced cancers. Turning to the study itself: The dose-escalation cohort had hepatocellular carcinoma, melanoma, renal cell or head and neck cancer. Three patients got partial responses; one had hepatocellular carcinoma and two had cutaneous melanoma. Broader study findings: CD8+ T cells (on average) carried more expanded clones than CD4+ T cells.

Autoimmune disease history or systemic immunosuppression led to patients being barred. With regard to this clone: Its antigen is still unknown.

Assay: immunoSEQ multiplex PCR; the TCRdb copy retains only in-frame clones and omits some. The sample includes 20,000 or so clones, approximately 84% of them seen just once. The source material was CD4+ or CD8+ T cells sorted from blood, sampled in a trial of the OX40 agonist ivuxolimab. This receptor was taken from an adult with an advanced solid tumor such as melanoma, head and neck, liver or kidney cancer.

CDR3 sequence (DNA): TGTGCCAGCAGCTCACCGGGACAGGAGGACAATGAGCAGTTCTTC. This codes for CASSSPGQEDNEQFF. The chain employs TRBV5-6 and TRBJ2-1, with 8 bases aligning to TRBD1. The CDR3 covers 15 residues. J was trimmed by 5 bases and V by 3 bases; bases with no gene match: 7. Germline V lookup: CDR1 SGHDT, CDR2 YYEEEE.